The source of this T cell receptor beta chain is a study of molecular identifiers for immune sequencing clone quantification. Study-level results: Spiked Jurkat TCR RNA equivalent to one cell was reportedly detectable in one million naive cells.

This clonotype occurred many times. Its antigen remains unknown. TCRdb re-analysed the PCR reads in MiXCR, keeping a single row per CDR3 protein. The sample shows approximately 320,000 distinct CDR3 sequences, under 25% of them seen only once. CD8+CD4-CCR7+CD45RA+ cells were sorted as naive CD8 T cells. Trimming cost V 0 bases and J 5 bases, with 14 bases left between them. Germline CDR1 and CDR2: GTSNPN and SVGIG (reference sequence). This CDR3 comprises 15 residues. Sequencing was performed on naive CD8+ T cells from blood, with Jurkat cell RNA spiked in. As for subset: FACS-sorted CD8+CD4-CCR7+CD45RA+ naive T cells. This receptor was identified in a human donor in good health. Some libraries in this study had Jurkat cell RNA spiked in. V gene TRBV30 combines with J gene TRBJ2-1; TRBD1 is a possible D gene (5 bases). The CDR3, as DNA: TGTGCCTGGAGTGTAGCAGGGCACCCCCACAATGAGCAGTTCTTC. It codes for CAWSVAGHPHNEQFF.